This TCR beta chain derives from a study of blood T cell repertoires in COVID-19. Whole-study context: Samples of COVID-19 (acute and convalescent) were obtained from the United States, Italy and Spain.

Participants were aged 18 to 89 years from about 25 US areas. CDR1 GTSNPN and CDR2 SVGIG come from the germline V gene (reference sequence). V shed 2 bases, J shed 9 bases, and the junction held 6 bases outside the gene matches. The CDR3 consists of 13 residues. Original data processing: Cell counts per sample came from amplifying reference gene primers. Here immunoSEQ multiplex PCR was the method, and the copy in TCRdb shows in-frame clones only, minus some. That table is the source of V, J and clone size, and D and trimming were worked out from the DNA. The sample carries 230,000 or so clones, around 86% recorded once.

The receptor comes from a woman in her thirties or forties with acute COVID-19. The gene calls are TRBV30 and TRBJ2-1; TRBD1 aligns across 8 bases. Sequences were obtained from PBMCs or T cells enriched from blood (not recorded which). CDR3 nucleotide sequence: TGTGCCTGGAGTCAACAAACAGGGGGTGAGCAGTTCTTC. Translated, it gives CAWSQQTGGEQFF.